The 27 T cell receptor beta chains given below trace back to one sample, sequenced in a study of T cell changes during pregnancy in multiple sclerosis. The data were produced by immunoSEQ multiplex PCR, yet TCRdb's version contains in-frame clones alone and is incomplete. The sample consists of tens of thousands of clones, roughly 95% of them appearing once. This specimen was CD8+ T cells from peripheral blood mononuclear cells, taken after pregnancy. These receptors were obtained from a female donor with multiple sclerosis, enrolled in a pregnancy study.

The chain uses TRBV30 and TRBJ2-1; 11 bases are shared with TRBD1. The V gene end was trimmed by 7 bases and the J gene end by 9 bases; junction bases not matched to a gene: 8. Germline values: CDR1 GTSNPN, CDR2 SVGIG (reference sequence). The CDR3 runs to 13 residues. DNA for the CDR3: TGTGCCTCTTGGGGGACAGGGGGAACTGAGCAGTTCTTC. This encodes CASWGTGGTEQFF.

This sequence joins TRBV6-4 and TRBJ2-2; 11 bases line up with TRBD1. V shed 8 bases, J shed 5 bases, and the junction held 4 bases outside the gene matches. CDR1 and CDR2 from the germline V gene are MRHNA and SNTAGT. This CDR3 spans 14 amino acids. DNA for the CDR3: TGTGCCAGCCAAGGACAGGGGGCAACCGGGGAGCTGTTTTTT. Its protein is CASQGQGATGELFF.

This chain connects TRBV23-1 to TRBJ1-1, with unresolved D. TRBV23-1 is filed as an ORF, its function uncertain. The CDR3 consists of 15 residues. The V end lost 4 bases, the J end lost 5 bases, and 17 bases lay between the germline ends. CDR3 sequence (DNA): TGCGCCAGCAGTCCGCACTTGAGTTTCGGTACTGAAGCTTTCTTT. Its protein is CASSPHLSFGTEAFF.

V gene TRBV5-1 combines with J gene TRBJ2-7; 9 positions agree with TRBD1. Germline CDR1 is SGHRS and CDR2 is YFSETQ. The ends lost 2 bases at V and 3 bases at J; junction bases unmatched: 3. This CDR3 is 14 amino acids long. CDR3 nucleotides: TGCGCCAGCAGCTTACGACAGGGGGACTACGAGCAGTACTTC. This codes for CASSLRQGDYEQYF. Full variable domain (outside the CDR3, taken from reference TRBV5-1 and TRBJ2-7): KAGVTQTPRYLIKTRGQQVTLSCSPISGHRSVSWYQQTPGQGLQFLFEYFSETQRNKGNFPGRFSGRQFSNSRSEMNVSTLELGDSALYLCASSLRQGDYEQYFGPGTRLTVT.

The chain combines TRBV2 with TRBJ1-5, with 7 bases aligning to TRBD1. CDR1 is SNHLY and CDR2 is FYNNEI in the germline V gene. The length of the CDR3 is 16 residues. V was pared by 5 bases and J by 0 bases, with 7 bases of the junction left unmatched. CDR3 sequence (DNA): TGTGCCAGCAGTTCCCTTGACAGGGATAGCAATCAGCCCCAGCATTTT. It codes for CASSSLDRDSNQPQHF.

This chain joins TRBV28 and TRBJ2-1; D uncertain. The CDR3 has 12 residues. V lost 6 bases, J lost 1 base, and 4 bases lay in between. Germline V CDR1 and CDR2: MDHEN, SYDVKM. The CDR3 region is CASSPSYNEQFF. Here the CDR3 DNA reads TGTGCCAGCAGCCCATCCTACAATGAGCAGTTCTTC. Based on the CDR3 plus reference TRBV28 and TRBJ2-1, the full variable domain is DVKVTQSSRYLVKRTGEKVFLECVQDMDHENMFWYRQDPGLGLRLIYFSYDVKMKEKGDIPEGYSVSREKKERFSLILESASTNQTSMYLCASSPSYNEQFFGPGTRLTVL.

CDR3 sequence: CASSTGERLNTEAFF. As DNA, the CDR3 is TGTGCCAGCAGCACGGGGGAGCGGCTGAACACTGAAGCTTTCTTT. This chain uses TRBV7-2 with TRBJ1-1; perhaps TRBD1 as D (5 bases). Looked up from germline, CDR1 is SGHTA and CDR2 is FQGNSA. The CDR3 has 15 residues. The ends were cut back, 5 bases at V and 0 bases at J, with 13 bases in the middle.

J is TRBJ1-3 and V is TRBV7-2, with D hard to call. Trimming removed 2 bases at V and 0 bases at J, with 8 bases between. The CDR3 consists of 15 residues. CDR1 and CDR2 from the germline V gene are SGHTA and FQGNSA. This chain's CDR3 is CASSLFPSSGNTIYF. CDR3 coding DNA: TGTGCCAGCAGCTTATTCCCCAGCTCTGGAAACACCATATATTTT. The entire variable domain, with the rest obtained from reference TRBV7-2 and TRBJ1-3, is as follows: GAGVSQSPSNKVTEKGKDVELRCDPISGHTALYWYRQSLGQGLEFLIYFQGNSAPDKSGLPSDRFSAERTGGSVSTLTIQRTQQEDSAVYLCASSLFPSSGNTIYFGEGSWLTVV.

The CDR3 region is CASRGLAAFTDTQYF. For the CDR3, the DNA is TGTGCCAGCAGGGGACTAGCGGCTTTCACAGATACGCAGTATTTT. J is TRBJ2-3 and V is TRBV2; the match to TRBD2 covers 11 bases. The CDR3 consists of 15 residues. V shed 6 bases, J shed 2 bases, and the junction held 4 bases outside the gene matches. Germline-derived CDR1 and CDR2 are SNHLY and FYNNEI.

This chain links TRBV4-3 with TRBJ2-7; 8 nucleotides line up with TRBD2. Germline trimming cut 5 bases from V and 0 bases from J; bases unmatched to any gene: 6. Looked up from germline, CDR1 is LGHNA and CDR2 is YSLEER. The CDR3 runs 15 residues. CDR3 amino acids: CASSWSGGNSYEQYF. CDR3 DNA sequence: TGCGCCAGCAGCTGGAGCGGGGGAAACTCCTACGAGCAGTACTTC.

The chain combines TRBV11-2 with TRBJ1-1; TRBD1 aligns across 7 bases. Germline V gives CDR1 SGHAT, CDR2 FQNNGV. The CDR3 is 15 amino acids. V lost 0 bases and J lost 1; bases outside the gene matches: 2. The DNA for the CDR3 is TGTGCCAGCAGCTTAGAATGGACAGGGAACACTGAAGCTTTCTTT. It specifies CASSLEWTGNTEAFF.

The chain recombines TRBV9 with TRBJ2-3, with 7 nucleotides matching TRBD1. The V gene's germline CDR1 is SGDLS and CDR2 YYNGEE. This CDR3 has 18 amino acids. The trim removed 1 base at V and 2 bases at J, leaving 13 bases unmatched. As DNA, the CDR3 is TGTGCCAGCAGCGTATCCCCCGCCAGGGACAGAGCCACAGATACGCAGTATTTT. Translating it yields CASSVSPARDRATDTQYF.

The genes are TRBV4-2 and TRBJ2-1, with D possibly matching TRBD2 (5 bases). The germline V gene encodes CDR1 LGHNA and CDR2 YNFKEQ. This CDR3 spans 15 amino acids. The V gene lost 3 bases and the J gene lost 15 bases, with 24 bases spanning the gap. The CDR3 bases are TGTGCCAGCAGCCAGGTTACGTCGCGTGCCTTGGGGAGGTTCTTC. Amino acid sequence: CASSQVTSRALGRFF.

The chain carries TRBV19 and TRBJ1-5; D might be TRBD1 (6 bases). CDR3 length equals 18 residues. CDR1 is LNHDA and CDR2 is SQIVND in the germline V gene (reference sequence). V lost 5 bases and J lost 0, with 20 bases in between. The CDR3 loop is CASSLLDRTYYSNQPQHF. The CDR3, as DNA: TGTGCCAGTAGTCTTCTCGACAGGACCTATTATAGCAATCAGCCCCAGCATTTT.

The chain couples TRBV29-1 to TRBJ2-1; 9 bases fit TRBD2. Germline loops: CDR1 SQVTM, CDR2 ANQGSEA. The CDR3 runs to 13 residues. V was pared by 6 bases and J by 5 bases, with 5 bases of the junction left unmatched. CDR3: CSVRGGRNNEQFF. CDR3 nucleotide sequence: TGCAGCGTGCGGGGGGGCCGCAACAATGAGCAGTTCTTC.

As DNA, the CDR3 is TGTGCCAGCAGCACCCCAGACAGTCCCACCGGGGAGCTGTTTTTT. Protein sequence: CASSTPDSPTGELFF. The V call is TRBV7-3, the J call TRBJ2-2, with D possibly being TRBD1 (5 bases). Germline V gene sequence: CDR1 SGHTA, CDR2 FQGTGA. Trimming stripped 5 bases from V and 4 bases from J, with 14 bases between. This CDR3 has 15 residues.

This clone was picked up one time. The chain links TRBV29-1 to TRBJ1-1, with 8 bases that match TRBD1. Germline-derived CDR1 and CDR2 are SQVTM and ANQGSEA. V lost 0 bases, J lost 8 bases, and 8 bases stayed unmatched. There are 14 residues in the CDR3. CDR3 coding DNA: TGCAGCGTTGAAGATCTAGGCAGGGGGCCAGAAGCTTTCTTT. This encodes CSVEDLGRGPEAFF. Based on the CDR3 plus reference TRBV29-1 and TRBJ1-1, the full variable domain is SAVISQKPSRDICQRGTSLTIQCQVDSQVTMMFWYRQQPGQSLTLIATANQGSEATYESGFVIDKFPISRPNLTFSTLTVSNMSPEDSSIYLCSVEDLGRGPEAFFGQGTRLTVV.

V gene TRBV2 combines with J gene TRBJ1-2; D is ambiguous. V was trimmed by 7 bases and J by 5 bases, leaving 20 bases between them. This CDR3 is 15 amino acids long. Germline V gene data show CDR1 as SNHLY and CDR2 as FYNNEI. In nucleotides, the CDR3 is TGTGCCAGCATGGGCTTACCCTTGGAAAGTTATGGCTACACCTTC. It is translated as CASMGLPLESYGYTF.

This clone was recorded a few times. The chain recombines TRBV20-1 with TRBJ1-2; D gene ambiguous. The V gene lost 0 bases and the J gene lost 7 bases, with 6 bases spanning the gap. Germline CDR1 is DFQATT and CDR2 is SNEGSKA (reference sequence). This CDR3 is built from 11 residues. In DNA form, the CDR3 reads TGCAGTGCTAGAGAGGGGAGTGGCTACACCTTC. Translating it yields CSAREGSGYTF.

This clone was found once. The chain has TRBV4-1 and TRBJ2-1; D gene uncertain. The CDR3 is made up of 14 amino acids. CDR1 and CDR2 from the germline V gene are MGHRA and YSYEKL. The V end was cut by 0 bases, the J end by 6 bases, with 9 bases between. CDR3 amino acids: CASSQDLAPNEQFF. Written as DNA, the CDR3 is TGCGCCAGCAGCCAAGATCTGGCACCCAATGAGCAGTTCTTC.

CDR3 nucleotide sequence: TGCGCCAGCAGCCAAGCGGCCGGGAATAGCAATCAGCCCCAGCATTTT. As protein: CASSQAAGNSNQPQHF. V usage is TRBV4-3 and J usage is TRBJ1-5; D is unresolved. Germline V gene sequence: CDR1 LGHNA, CDR2 YSLEER. Trimming removed 1 base at V and 0 bases at J, with 10 bases between. The CDR3 contains 16 residues.

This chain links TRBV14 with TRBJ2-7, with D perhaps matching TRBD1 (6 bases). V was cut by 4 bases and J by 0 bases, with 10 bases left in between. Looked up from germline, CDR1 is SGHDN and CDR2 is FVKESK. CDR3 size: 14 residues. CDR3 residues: CASSPGTLSYEQYF. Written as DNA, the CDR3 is TGTGCCAGCAGCCCCGGGACACTCTCCTACGAGCAGTACTTC.

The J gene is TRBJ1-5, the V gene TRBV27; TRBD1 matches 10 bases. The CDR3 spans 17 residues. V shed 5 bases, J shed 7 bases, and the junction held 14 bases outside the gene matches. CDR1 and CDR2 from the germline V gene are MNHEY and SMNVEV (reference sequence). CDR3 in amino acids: CASSPTGGLGVGQPQHF. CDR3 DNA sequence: TGTGCCAGCAGTCCGACAGGGGGCTTAGGAGTTGGGCAGCCCCAGCATTTT.

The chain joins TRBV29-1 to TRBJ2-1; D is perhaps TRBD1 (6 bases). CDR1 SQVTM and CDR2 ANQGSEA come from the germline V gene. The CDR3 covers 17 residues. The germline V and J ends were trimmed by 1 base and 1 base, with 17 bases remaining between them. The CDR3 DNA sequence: TGCAGCGTTGAAGGGGGGCAGGGCTTATTTTCCTACAATGAGCAGTTCTTC. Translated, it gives CSVEGGQGLFSYNEQFF.

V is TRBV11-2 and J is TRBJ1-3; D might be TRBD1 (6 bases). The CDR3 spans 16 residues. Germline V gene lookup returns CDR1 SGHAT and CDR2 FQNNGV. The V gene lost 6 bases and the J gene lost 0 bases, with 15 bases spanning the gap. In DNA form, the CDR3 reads TGTGCCAGCAGTCTCCGGACAGAGTCCTCTGGAAACACCATATATTTT. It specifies CASSLRTESSGNTIYF.

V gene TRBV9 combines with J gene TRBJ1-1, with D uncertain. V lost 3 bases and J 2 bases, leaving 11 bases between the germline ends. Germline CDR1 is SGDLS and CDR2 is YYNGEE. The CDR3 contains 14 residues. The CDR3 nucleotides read TGTGCCAGCAGCGCCTCAGGCGACAACACTGAAGCTTTCTTT. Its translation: CASSASGDNTEAFF.

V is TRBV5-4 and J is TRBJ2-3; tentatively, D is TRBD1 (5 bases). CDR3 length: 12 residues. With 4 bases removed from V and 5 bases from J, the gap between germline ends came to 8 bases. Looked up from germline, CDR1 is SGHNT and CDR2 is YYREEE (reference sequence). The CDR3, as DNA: TGTGCCAGCAGCGACGACAGAGATACGCAGTATTTT. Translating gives CASSDDRDTQYF.